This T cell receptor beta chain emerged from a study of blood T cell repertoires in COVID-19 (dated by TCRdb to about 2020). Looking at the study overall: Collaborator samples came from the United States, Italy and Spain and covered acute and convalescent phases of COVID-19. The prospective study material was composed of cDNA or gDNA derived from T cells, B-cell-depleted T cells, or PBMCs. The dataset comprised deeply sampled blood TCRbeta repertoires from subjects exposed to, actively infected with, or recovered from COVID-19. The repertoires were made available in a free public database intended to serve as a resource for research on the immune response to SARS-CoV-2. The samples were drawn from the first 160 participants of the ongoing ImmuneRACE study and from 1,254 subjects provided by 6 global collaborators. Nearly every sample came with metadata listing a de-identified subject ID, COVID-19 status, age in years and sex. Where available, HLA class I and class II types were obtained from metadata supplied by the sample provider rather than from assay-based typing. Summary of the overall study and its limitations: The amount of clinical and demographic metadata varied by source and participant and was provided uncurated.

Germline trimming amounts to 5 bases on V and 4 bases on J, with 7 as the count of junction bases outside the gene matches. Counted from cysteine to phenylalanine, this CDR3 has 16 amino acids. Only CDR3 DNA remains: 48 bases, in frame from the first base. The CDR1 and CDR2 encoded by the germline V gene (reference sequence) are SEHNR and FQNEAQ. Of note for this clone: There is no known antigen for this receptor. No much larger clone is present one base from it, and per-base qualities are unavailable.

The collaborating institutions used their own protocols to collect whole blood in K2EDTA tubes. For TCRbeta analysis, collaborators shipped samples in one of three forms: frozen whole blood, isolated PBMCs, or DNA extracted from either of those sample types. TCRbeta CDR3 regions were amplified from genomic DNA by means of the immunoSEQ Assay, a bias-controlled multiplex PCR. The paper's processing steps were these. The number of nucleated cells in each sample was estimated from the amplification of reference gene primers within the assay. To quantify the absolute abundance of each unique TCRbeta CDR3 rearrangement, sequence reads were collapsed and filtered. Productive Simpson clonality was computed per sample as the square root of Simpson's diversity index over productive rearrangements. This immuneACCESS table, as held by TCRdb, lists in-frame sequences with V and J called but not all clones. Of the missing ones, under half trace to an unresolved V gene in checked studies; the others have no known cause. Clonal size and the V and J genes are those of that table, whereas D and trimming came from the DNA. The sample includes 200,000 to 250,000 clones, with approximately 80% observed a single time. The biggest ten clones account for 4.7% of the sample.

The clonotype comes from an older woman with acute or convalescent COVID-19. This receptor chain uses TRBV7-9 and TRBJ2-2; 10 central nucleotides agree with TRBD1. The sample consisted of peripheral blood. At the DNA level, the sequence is TGTGCCAGCAGCATGACAGGGGGCGCCGGCACCGGGGAGCTGTTTTTT. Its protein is CASSMTGGAGTGELFF.